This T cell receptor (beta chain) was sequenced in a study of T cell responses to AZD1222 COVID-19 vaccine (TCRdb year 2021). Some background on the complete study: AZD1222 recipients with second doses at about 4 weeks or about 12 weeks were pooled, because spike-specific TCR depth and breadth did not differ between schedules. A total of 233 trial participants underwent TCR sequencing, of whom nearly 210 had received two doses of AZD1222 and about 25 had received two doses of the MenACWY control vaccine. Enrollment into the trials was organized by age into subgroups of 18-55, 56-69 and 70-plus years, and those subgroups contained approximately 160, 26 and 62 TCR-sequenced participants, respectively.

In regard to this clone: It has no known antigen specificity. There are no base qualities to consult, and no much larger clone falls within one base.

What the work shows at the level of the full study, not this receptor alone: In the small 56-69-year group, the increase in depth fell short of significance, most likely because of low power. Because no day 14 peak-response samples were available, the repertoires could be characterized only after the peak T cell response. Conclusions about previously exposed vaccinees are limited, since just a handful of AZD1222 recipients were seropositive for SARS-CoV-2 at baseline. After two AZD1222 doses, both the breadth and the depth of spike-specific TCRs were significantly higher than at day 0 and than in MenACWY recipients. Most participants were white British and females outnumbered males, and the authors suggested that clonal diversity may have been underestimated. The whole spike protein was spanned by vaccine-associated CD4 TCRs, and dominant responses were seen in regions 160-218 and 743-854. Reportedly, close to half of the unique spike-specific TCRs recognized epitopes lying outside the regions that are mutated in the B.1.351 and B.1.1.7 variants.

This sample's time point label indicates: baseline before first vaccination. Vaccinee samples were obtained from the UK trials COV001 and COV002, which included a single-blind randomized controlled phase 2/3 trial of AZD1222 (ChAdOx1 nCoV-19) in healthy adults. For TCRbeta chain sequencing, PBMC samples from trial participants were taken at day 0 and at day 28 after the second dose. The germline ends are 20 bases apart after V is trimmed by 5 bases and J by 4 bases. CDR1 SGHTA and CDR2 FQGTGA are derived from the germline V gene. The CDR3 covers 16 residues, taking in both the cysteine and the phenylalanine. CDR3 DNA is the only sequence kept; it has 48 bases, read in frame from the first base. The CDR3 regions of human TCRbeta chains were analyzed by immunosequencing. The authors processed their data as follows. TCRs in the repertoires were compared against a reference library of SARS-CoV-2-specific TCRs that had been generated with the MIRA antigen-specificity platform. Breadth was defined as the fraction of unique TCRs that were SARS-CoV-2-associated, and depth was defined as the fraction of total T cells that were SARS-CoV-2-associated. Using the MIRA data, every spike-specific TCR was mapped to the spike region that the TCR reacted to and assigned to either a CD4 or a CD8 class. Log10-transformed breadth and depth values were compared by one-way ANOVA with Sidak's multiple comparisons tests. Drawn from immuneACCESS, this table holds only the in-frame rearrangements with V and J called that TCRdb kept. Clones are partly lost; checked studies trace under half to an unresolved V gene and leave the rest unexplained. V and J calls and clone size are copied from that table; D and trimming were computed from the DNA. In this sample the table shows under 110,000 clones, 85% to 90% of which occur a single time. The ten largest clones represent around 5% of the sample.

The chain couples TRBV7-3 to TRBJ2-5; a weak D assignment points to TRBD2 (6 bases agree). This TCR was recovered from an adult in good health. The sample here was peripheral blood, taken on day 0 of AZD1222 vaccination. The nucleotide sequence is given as TGTGCCAGCAGCCCCGGGGGTTTCGGGCTGGGAGAGACCCAGTACTTC. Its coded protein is CASSPGGFGLGETQYF.